Below, 6 T cell receptor beta chains from the same sample are listed, as sequenced in a study of T cell clusters in autoimmune cytopenias (dated by TCRdb to the late 2010s). TRB amplification used roughly 0.25 ug of peripheral blood genomic DNA, approximately 41,000 genome equivalents, per sample. Reads for this sample came from an Illumina MiSeq. TRB rearrangements were amplified by multiplex PCR following a touch-down protocol, with the TRB-A and TRB-B primer pools mixed in one tube. Each entry corresponds to one CDR3 protein sequence from reads that TCRdb reprocessed, and DNA is not given. The table held for this sample gives about 7,200 distinct CDR3 sequences. The top ten clonotypes cover under 5% of the sample. The sample was also linked to a second study, of T cell repertoires in aging, cancer and after chemotherapy.

The sample was peripheral blood. All receptors come from a human donor in good health.

This rearrangement joins TRBV20-1 to TRBJ1-5; lacking DNA, the TRBD1 call made by TCRdb goes unchecked. Per germline, CDR1 DFQATT and CDR2 SNEGSKA (reference sequence). The CDR3 loop spans 13 amino acids. The chain's CDR3 is CSARTVQNQPQHF.

Judged by frequency, this clonotype is medium-sized. V gene TRBV6-5 combines with J gene TRBJ1-1; TCRdb outputs TRBD1, but without DNA this stays unchecked. Germline CDR1 and CDR2: MNHEY and SVGAGI. The CDR3 has 15 residues. The CDR3: CASSYSNRGNTEAFF.

This sequence joins TRBV4-2 and TRBJ1-1. Per germline, CDR1 LGHNA and CDR2 YNFKEQ. The CDR3 extends over 16 amino acids. CDR3 residues: CASSQEGTVANTEAFF.

According to its frequency, this clonotype is medium-sized. The J gene is TRBJ1-2, the V gene TRBV27. Germline-derived CDR1 and CDR2 are MNHEY and SMNVEV (reference sequence). This CDR3 comprises 15 residues. Here the CDR3 reads CASSLSGLEGYGYTF.

V and J are TRBV18 and TRBJ2-7; absent DNA, TCRdb's TRBD1 call cannot be checked. The CDR3 sequence is 14 residues long. CDR1 KGHSH and CDR2 LQKENI come from the germline V gene. The CDR3 sequence is CASHGPGTAYEQYF. Filled out from reference TRBV18 and TRBJ2-7, the complete variable domain reads NAGVMQNPRHLVRRRGQEARLRCSPMKGHSHVYWYRQLPEEGLKFMVYLQKENIIDESGMPKERFSAEFPKEGPSILRIQQVVRGDSAAYFCASHGPGTAYEQYFGPGTRLTVT.

The CDR3 region is CSARGGSFLAGAEQYF. This chain connects TRBV20-1 to TRBJ2-7; TCRdb lists TRBD2, though no DNA is available to test this call. The CDR3 extends over 16 amino acids. The germline CDR1 and CDR2 sequences are DFQATT and SNEGSKA (reference sequence).